Below are 7 T cell receptor beta chains sequenced from a single sample in a study of T cells in women clearing cervical HPV infection. The data were produced by immunoSEQ multiplex PCR, yet TCRdb's version contains in-frame clones alone and is incomplete. The table lists under 45,000 clones. Sequenced: blood buffy coat. These receptor sequences come from a woman between 18 and 70 years old with a cervical HPV16 infection that either progressed to CIN3+ or cleared (not recorded which).

Comments on this clone: The missing CDR3 end, 3 residues past where the read stops, is filled in from the germline J gene. The V gene is TRBV18, the J gene TRBJ2-7; TRBD2 is a possible D gene (7 bases). The germline CDR1 and CDR2 sequences are KGHSH and LQKENI. V was pared by 3 bases and J by 0 bases, with 12 bases between. This CDR3 contains 15 residues. The sequenced part of the CDR3 DNA is TGTGCCAGCTCACCGCTGCGGGGGCTCTCCTACGAG. Its translation: CASSPLRGLSYE. The full CDR3 is CASSPLRGLSYEQYF.

CDR3 DNA (partial): TGCGCCAGCAGAAAAGGACAGTCCACAGATACG. Protein product: CASRKGQSTDT. The whole CDR3 protein is CASRKGQSTDTQYF. J is TRBJ2-3 and V is TRBV10-2; a possible D gene is TRBD1 (6 bases). Read sequence stops 3 residues before the CDR3 end, and the germline J gene provides the missing end. Germline V gives CDR1 WSHSY, CDR2 SAAADI. V was pared by 6 bases and J by 2 bases, with 12 bases between. The CDR3 covers 14 residues.

About this clone itself: The read is 3 residues too short to cover the CDR3 end, so that end is filled in from the germline J gene. The chain joins TRBV28 to TRBJ1-5; D is uncertain. The V gene lost 5 bases and the J gene lost 7 bases, with 15 bases spanning the gap. The CDR3 contains 14 residues. Germline V gene data show CDR1 as MDHEN and CDR2 as SYDVKM. The DNA read from the CDR3 is TGTGCCAGCAGTATCCCCTCCGACGGGCAGCCC. Translation: CASSIPSDGQP. The full-length CDR3 reads as CASSIPSDGQPQHF.

A word on this clone: Read data end 3 residues before the CDR3 end; the end is taken from the germline J gene. The chain joins TRBV20-1 to TRBJ2-1, with TRBD1 matching over 7 bases. Per the germline V gene, CDR1 is DFQATT and CDR2 is SNEGSKA (reference sequence). CDR3 length equals 12 residues. Losses at the gene ends were 5 bases for V and 7 bases for J; bases not matched to a gene: 5. The sequenced part of the CDR3 DNA is TGCAGTGCTCCAGACAGGGTGAATGAG. Its protein product is CSAPDRVNE. The full CDR3 is CSAPDRVNEQFF.

Points on this clone: Read data end 3 residues before the CDR3 end; the end is taken from the germline J gene. This chain joins TRBV7-9 and TRBJ1-1, with D tentatively TRBD1 (5 bases). The germline V gene encodes CDR1 SEHNR and CDR2 FQNEAQ (reference sequence). The length of the CDR3 is 14 residues. V lost 6 bases and J lost 0, with 11 bases in between. The CDR3 DNA, read in part, is TGTGCCAGCAGAGGGGAGGGCATGAACACTGAA. Its translation is CASRGEGMNTE. The whole CDR3 sequence is CASRGEGMNTEAFF.

With regard to this clone: The CDR3 end lies 3 residues beyond the end of the read and is filled in from the germline J gene. The rearrangement uses TRBV27 and TRBJ2-7, with D unclear. Trimming removed 5 bases from V and 0 bases from J, with 14 bases in between. The CDR3 loop spans 15 amino acids. The germline V gene has CDR1 MNHEY and CDR2 SMNVEV (reference sequence). CDR3 DNA (partial): TGTGCCAGCAGTGTACAAGGGCAGAGCTCCTACGAG. Protein product: CASSVQGQSSYE. The full CDR3 sequence reads CASSVQGQSSYEQYF.

The CDR3 sequence is CASSVATGQTDTQYF. CDR3 bases read: TGTGCCAGCAGCGTAGCTACGGGACAGACAGATACG. The chain joins TRBV9 to TRBJ2-3; 7 bases are a match to TRBD1. The read ends 3 residues early relative to the CDR3; the germline J gene fills the gap. The length of the CDR3 is 15 residues. The germline V gene encodes CDR1 SGDLS and CDR2 YYNGEE. Losses at the gene ends were 0 bases for V and 3 bases for J; bases not matched to a gene: 4.